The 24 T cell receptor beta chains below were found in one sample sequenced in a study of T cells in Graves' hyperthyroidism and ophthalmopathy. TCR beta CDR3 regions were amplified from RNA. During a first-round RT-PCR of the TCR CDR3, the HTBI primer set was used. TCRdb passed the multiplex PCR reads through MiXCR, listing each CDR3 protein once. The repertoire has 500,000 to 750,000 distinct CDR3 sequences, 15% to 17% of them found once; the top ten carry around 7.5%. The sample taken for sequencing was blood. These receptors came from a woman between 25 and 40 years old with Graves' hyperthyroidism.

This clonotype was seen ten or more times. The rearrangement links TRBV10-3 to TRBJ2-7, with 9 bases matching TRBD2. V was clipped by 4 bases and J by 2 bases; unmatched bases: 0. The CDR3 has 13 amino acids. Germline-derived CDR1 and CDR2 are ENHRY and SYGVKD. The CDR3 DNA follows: TGTGCCATCAGTGGGACTAGCGCCTACGAGCAGTACTTC. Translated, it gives CAISGTSAYEQYF.

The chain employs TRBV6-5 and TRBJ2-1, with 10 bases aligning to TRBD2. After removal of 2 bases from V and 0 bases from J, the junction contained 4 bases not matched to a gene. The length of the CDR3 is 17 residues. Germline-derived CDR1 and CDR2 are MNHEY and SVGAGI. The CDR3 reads CASSYPAGGNSYNEQFF. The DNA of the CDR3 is TGTGCCAGCAGTTACCCAGCGGGGGGGAACTCCTACAATGAGCAGTTCTTC.

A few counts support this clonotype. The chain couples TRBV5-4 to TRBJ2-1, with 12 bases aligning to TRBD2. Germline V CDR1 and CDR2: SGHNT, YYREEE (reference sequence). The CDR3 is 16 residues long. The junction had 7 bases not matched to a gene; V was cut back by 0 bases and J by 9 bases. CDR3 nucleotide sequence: TGTGCCAGCAGCTTGGCGGCGACTAGCGGGAGTCTTGAGCAGTTCTTC. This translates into CASSLAATSGSLEQFF. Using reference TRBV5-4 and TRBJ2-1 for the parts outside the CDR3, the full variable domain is ETGVTQSPTHLIKTRGQQVTLRCSSQSGHNTVSWYQQALGQGPQFIFQYYREEENGRGNFPPRFSGLQFPNYSSELNVNALELDDSALYLCASSLAATSGSLEQFFGPGTRLTVL.

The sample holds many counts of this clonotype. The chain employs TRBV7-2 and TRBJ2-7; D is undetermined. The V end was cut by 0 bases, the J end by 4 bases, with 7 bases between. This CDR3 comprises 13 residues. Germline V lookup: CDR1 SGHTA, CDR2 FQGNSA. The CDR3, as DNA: TGTGCCAGCAGCTTAGCTCTAGAATACGAGCAGTACTTC. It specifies CASSLALEYEQYF. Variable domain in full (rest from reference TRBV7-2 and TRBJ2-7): GAGVSQSPSNKVTEKGKDVELRCDPISGHTALYWYRQSLGQGLEFLIYFQGNSAPDKSGLPSDRFSAERTGGSVSTLTIQRTQQEDSAVYLCASSLALEYEQYFGPGTRLTVT.

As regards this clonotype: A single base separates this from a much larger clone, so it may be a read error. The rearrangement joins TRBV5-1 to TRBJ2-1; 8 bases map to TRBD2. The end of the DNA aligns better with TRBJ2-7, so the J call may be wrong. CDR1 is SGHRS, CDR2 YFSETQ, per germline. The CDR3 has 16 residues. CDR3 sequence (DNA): TGCGCCAGCAGCTTGGGCACTCAAGCGGGGGTCAATGAGCAGTACTTC. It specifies CASSLGTQAGVNEQYF.

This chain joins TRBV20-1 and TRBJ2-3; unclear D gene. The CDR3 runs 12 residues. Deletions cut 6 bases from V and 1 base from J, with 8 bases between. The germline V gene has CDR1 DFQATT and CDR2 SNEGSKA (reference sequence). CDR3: CSALPRTDTQYF. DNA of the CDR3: TGCAGTGCCCTCCCGCGCACAGATACGCAGTATTTT.

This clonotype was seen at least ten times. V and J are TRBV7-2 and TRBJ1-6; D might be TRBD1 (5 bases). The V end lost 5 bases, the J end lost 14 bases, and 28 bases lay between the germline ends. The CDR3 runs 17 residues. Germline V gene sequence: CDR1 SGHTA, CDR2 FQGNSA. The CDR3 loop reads CASSPRPAGWEFVALHF. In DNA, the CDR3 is TGTGCCAGCAGCCCCCGTCCCGCAGGGTGGGAATTCGTGGCCCTCCACTTT.

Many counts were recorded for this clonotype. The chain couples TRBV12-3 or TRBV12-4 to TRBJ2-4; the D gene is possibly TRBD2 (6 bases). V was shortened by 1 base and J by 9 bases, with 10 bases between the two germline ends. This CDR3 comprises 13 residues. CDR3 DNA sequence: TGTGCCAGCAGTTTAGGACCGGGACTCATTCAGTACTTC. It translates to CASSLGPGLIQYF.

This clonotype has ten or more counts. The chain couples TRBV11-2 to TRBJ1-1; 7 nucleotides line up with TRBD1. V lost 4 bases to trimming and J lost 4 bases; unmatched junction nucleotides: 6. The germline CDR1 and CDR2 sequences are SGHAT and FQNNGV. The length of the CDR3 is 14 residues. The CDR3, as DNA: TGTGCCAGCAGCTACCCAGGGGGGAGCACTGAAGCTTTCTTT. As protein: CASSYPGGSTEAFF.

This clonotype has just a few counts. CDR3 residues: CASSIDGRREGLKFF. As DNA, the CDR3 is TGTGCCAGCAGCATTGACGGCCGACGGGAGGGCCTTAAGTTCTTC. The J gene is TRBJ2-1, the V gene TRBV7-3, with 8 bases lining up with TRBD2. Germline V gene lookup returns CDR1 SGHTA and CDR2 FQGTGA. V was pared by 5 bases and J by 14 bases, with 17 bases of the junction left unmatched. CDR3 size: 15 residues.

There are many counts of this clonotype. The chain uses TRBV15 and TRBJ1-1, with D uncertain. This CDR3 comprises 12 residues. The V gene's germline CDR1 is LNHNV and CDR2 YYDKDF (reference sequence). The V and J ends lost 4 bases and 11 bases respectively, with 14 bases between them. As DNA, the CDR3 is TGTGCCACCAGCACCTACACCAGCCAGGCTTTCTTT. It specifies CATSTYTSQAFF.

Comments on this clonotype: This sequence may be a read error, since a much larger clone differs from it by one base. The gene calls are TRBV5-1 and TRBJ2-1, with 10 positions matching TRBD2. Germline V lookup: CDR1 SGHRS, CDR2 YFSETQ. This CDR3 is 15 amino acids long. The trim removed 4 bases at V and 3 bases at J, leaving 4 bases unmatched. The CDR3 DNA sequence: TGCGCCAGCAGCGACGGACTAGCGGACTACAATGAGCAGTTCTTC. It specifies CASSDGLADYNEQFF. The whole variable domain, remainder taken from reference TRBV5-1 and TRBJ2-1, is KAGVTQTPRYLIKTRGQQVTLSCSPISGHRSVSWYQQTPGQGLQFLFEYFSETQRNKGNFPGRFSGRQFSNSRSEMNVSTLELGDSALYLCASSDGLADYNEQFFGPGTRLTVL.

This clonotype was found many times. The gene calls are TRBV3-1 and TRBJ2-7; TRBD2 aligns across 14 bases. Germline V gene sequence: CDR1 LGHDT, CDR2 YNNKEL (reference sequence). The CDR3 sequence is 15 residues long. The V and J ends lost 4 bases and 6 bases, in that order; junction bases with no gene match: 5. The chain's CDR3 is CASSRGGLAGVEQYF. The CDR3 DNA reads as TGTGCCAGCAGCCGCGGGGGACTAGCGGGAGTCGAGCAGTACTTC.

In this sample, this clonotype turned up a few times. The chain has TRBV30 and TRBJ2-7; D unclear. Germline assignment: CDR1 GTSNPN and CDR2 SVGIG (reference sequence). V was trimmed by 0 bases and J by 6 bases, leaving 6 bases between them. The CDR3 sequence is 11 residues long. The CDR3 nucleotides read TGTGCCTGGAGTGTAATGGGCGAGCAGTACTTC. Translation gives CAWSVMGEQYF.

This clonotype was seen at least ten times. CDR3 sequence: CASSPTSLDDTQYF. CDR3 sequence (DNA): TGTGCCAGCTCACCTACTAGTTTAGATGATACGCAGTATTTT. The chain recombines TRBV18 with TRBJ2-3; TRBD2 might be the D (5 bases). Per the germline V gene, CDR1 is KGHSH and CDR2 is LQKENI. V was clipped by 3 bases and J by 6 bases, with 13 bases between them. The length of the CDR3 is 14 residues.

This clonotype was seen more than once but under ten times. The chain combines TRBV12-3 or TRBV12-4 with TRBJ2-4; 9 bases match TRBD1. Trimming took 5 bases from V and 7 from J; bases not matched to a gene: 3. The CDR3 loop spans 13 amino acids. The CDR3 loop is CASSPTGGNIQYF. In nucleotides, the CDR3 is TGTGCCAGCAGTCCTACAGGGGGCAACATTCAGTACTTC.

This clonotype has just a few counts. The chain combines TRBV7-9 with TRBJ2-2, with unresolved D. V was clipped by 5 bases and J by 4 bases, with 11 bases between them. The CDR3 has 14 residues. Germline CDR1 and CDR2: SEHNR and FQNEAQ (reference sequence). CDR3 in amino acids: CASSPRKATGELFF. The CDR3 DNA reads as TGTGCCAGCAGCCCGAGGAAGGCCACCGGGGAGCTGTTTTTT.

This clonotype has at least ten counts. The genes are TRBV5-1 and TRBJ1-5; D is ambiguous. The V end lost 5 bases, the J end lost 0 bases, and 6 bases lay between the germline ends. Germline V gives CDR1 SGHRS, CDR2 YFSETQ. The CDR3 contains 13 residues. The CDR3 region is CASREYSNQPQHF. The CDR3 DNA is TGCGCCAGCAGGGAATATAGCAATCAGCCCCAGCATTTT.

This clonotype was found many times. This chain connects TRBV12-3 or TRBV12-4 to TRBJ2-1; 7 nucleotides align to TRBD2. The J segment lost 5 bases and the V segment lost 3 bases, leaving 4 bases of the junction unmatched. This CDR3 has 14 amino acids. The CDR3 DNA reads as TGTGCCAGCAGTTTCGGACTAGACAACAATGAGCAGTTCTTC. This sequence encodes CASSFGLDNNEQFF.

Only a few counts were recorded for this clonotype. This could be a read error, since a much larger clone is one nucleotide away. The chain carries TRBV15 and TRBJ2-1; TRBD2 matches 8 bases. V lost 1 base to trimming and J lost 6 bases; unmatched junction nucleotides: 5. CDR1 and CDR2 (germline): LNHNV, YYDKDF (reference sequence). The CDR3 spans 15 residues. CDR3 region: CATSRGSGAANEQFF. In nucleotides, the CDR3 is TGTGCCACCAGCAGAGGTAGCGGGGCGGCCAATGAGCAGTTCTTC.

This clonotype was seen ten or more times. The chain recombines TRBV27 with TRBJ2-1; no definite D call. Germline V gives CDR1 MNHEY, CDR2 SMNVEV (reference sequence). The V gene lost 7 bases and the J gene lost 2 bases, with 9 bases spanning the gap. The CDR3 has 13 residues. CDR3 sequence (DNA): TGTGCCAGCATGCAGGAAACCTACAATGAGCAGTTCTTC. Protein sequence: CASMQETYNEQFF.

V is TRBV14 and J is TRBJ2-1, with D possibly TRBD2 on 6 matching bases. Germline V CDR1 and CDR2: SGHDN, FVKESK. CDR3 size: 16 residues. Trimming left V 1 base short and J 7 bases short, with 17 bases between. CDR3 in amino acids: CASSQVRYGSLNEQFF. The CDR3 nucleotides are TGTGCCAGCAGCCAAGTCAGGTACGGGAGCTTGAATGAGCAGTTCTTC.

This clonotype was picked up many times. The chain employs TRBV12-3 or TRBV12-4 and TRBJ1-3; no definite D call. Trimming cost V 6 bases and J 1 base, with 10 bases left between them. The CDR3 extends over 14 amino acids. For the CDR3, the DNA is TGTGCCAGCAGGAGTCGGAAATCTGGAAACACCATATATTTT. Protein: CASRSRKSGNTIYF.

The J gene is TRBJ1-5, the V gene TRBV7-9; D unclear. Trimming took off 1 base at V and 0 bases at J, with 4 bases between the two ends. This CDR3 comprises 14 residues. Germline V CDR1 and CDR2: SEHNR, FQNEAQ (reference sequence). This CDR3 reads CASSLGNSNQPQHF. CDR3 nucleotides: TGTGCCAGCAGCTTAGGGAATAGCAATCAGCCCCAGCATTTT.